A selection of T cell receptor beta chains follows, all from one sample in a study of post-analysis software for immune sequencing data. TCRdb processed the PCR reads anew with MiXCR; each CDR3 protein has one entry. Among about 810,000 distinct CDR3 sequences listed, about 50% were seen once. The material sequenced was blood. Source of these receptors: a girl aged 10-17 years with multiple sclerosis. Both conserved end residues are part of each CDR3. A D gene is named only where the DNA matches it firmly. Expanded clones are given a class, and other clones once, few, many or no size at all.

>.|TRBJ2-1|TRBV10-3|.
CAIRGGFRYEQFF
TGTGCCATCAGGGGCGGGTTTAGATATGAGCAGTTCTTC
>.|TRBJ2-1|TRBV5-1|once
CASRLAETYNEQFF
TGCGCCAGCAGATTGGCGGAAACCTACAATGAGCAGTTCTTC
>TRBD2|TRBJ2-4|TRBV5-1|few
CASSPGLSGNIQYF
TGCGCCAGCAGCCCGGGACTATCAGGGAACATTCAGTACTTC
>.|TRBJ2-3|TRBV5-1|.
CASRVDVISPDTQYF
TGCGCCAGCAGGGTGGACGTAATCTCGCCAGATACGCAGTATTTT
>TRBD2|TRBJ2-7|TRBV9|few
CASSVSSLAGPSSYEQYF
TGTGCCAGCAGCGTAAGTTCGCTAGCGGGACCGAGCTCCTACGAGCAGTACTTC
>TRBD1|TRBJ2-1|TRBV12-3/TRBV12-4|.
CASSFHRGTTSSYNEQFF
TGTGCCAGCAGTTTTCACAGGGGGACCACTAGCTCCTACAATGAGCAGTTCTTC
>TRBD1|TRBJ2-2|TRBV5-5|.
CASSLVPGQMNTGELFF
TGTGCCAGCAGCTTGGTCCCGGGACAGATGAACACCGGGGAGCTGTTTTTT
>.|TRBJ2-3|TRBV18|.
CASSPEWSPGTDTQYF
TGTGCCAGCTCACCTGAGTGGAGCCCTGGCACAGATACGCAGTATTTT
>.|TRBJ2-5|TRBV2|.
CASIDVQTQYF
TGTGCCAGCATAGACGTACAGACCCAGTACTTC
>.|TRBJ2-1|TRBV7-3|few
CASSLRQGRDEQFF
TGTGCCAGCAGCTTAAGGCAGGGTAGAGATGAGCAGTTCTTC
>TRBD2|TRBJ2-7|TRBV7-8|.
CASSLAIFQREGTYEQYF
TGTGCCAGCAGCTTAGCGATCTTTCAGCGGGAGGGGACGTACGAGCAGTACTTC
>.|TRBJ2-5|TRBV29-1|many
CSVSPGRGMEETQYF
TGCAGCGTTTCGCCGGGCAGGGGAATGGAAGAGACCCAGTACTTC
>.|TRBJ1-2|TRBV20-1|few
CSASHVRTFSAGYTF
TGCAGTGCTAGCCACGTCCGGACTTTTTCGGCTGGCTACACCTTC
>TRBD1|TRBJ2-7|TRBV6-1|few
CASSEAWDRGIYEQYF
TGTGCCAGCAGTGAAGCTTGGGACAGGGGAATTTACGAGCAGTACTTC